The TCR beta chain described here comes from a study of early stage breast cancer tumors. The CDR3 extends over 17 amino acids. Germline V gene sequence: CDR1 SGDLS, CDR2 YYNGEE. Between the trimmed V and J ends, which lost 4 bases and 8 bases, there was a span of 24 bases. Study-wide results and caveats: Commonly generated sequences made up most enriched TCRB sequences shared between patients. Tumors had approximately 2.5-fold higher T cell density than normal breast.

A word on this clone: The antigen is not known.

Blood replicates held 0.5 ug DNA, tumor or normal breast roughly 1.5 ug, two each. Data came from immunoSEQ multiplex PCR; TCRdb stores just in-frame clones and leaves some out. The data show under 75,000 clones, more than 60% seen once. The material sequenced was blood. The source is a person aged 25 to 39 with breast cancer. The rearrangement uses TRBV9 and TRBJ1-4, with no clear D. CDR3 sequence: CASSSSNPGMGKEKLFF. Written as DNA, the CDR3 is TGTGCCAGCAGCTCCAGCAACCCGGGGATGGGGAAGGAAAAACTGTTTTTT.